These 3 T cell receptor beta chains were sequenced from one sample in a study of cytomegalovirus exposure and HLA in healthy donors. Researchers ran the PCR with 60 Vbeta and 13 Jbeta primers. Profiled with immunoSEQ multiplex PCR; TCRdb holds only in-frame clones, not every one. The table lists around 150,000 clones, 75% of them singletons. Sequencing was done on a sample of PBMCs. The receptors here all came from a woman in her fifties or sixties in good health and CMV-seropositive.

This CDR3 is CASSPKGAGKSRTDGYTF. The CDR3, as DNA: TGTGCCAGCAGCCCAAAAGGGGCGGGGAAGTCTAGAACTGATGGCTACACCTTC. The V call is TRBV5-4, the J call TRBJ1-2; a weak D match, TRBD1 (5 bases). This CDR3 is 18 amino acids long. CDR1 and CDR2 (germline): SGHNT, YYREEE (reference sequence). The V end was cut by 4 bases, the J end by 6 bases, with 28 bases between.

Comments on this clone: One junction end does not reproduce the germline sequence, and a read error may be involved. The V and J genes are TRBV30 and TRBJ1-3; 8 bases line up with TRBD1. The germline gives CDR1 GTSNPN, CDR2 SVGIG (reference sequence). The CDR3 totals 15 residues. The CDR3 reads CTWRKSQGARNTIYF. CDR3 nucleotides: TGTACCTGGAGAAAAAGTCAGGGGGCAAGAAACACCATATATTTT.

This sequence joins TRBV7-9 and TRBJ2-7, with D possibly being TRBD2 (6 bases). The germline CDR1 and CDR2 sequences are SEHNR and FQNEAQ (reference sequence). Trimming stripped 1 base from V and 7 bases from J, with 11 bases between. The CDR3 sequence is 13 residues long. CDR3 region: CASSLGAGREQYF. Here the CDR3 DNA reads TGTGCCAGCAGCTTAGGGGCAGGGAGGGAGCAGTACTTC.